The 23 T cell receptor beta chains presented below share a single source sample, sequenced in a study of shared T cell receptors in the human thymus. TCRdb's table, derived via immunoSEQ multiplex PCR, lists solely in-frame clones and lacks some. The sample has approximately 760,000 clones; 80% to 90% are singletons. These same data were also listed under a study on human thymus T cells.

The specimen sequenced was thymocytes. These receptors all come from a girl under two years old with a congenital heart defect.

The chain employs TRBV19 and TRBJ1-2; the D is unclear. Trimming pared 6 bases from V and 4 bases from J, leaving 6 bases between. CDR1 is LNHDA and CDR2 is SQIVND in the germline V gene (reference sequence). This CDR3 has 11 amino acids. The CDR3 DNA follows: TGTGCCAGTAGACAGACCTATGGCTACACCTTC. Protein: CASRQTYGYTF. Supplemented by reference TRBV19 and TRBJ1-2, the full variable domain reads DGGITQSPKYLFRKEGQNVTLSCEQNLNHDAMYWYRQDPGQGLRLIYYSQIVNDFQKGDIAEGYSVSREKKESFPLTVTSAQKNPTAFYLCASRQTYGYTFGSGTRLTVV.

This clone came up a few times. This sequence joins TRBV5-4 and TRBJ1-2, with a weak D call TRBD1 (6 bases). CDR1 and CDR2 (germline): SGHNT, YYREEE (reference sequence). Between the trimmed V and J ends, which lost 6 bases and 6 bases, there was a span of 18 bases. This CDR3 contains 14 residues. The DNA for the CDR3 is TGTGCCAGCAAGCGGCTGGGGGCGCGAGATGGCTACACCTTC. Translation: CASKRLGARDGYTF.

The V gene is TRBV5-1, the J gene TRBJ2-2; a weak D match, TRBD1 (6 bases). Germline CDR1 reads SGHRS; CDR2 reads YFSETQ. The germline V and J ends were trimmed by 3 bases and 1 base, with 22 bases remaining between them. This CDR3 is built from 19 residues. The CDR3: CASSWEPAGALLNTGELFF. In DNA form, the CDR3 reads TGCGCCAGCAGCTGGGAACCAGCAGGGGCTTTACTGAACACCGGGGAGCTGTTTTTT.

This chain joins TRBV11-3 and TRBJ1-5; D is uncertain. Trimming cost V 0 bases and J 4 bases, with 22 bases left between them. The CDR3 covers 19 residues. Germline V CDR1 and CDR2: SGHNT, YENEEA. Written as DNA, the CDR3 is TGTGCCAGCAGCTTAGATCCGTTCTCGACAAGAGTACGGAATCAGCCCCAGCATTTT. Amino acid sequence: CASSLDPFSTRVRNQPQHF. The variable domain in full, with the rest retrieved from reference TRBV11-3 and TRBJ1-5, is EAGVVQSPRYKIIEKKQPVAFWCNPISGHNTLYWYLQNLGQGPELLIRYENEEAVDDSQLPKDRFSAERLKGVDSTLKIQPAELGDSAVYLCASSLDPFSTRVRNQPQHFGDGTRLSIL.

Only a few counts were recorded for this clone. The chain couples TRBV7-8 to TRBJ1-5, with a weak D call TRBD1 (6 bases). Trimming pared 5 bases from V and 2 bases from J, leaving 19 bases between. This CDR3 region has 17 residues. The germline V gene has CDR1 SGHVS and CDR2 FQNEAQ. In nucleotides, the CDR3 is TGTGCCAGCAGCATAAACCGCCCACAGGGACGCAATCAGCCCCAGCATTTT. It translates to CASSINRPQGRNQPQHF.

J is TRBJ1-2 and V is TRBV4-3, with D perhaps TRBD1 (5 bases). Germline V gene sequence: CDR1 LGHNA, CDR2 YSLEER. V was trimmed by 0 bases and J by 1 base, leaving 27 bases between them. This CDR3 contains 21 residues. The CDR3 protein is CASSQEAQRKFDSRLNYGYTF. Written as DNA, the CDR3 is TGCGCCAGCAGCCAAGAGGCACAAAGAAAATTTGACAGTCGCCTTAACTATGGCTACACCTTC.

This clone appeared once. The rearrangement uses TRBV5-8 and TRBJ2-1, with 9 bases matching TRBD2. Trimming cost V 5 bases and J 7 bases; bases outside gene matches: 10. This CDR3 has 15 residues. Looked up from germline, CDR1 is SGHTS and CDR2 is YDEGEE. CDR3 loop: CASRGWRGGRNEQFF. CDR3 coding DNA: TGTGCCAGCAGGGGGTGGCGGGGGGGCCGTAATGAGCAGTTCTTC.

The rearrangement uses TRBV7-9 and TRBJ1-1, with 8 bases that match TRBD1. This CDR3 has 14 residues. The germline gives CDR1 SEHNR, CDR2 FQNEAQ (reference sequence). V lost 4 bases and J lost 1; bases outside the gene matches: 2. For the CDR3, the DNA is TGTGCCAGCAGCTGGGGACAGGAGAACACTGAAGCTTTCTTT. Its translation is CASSWGQENTEAFF.

CDR3 amino acids: CASSYLAGKGTEAFF. The CDR3 DNA is TGTGCCAGCAGTTACTTAGCGGGGAAGGGAACTGAAGCTTTCTTT. The chain couples TRBV6-6 to TRBJ1-1; the D is unclear. Trimming removed 1 base at V and 5 bases at J, with 14 bases between. Per the germline V gene, CDR1 is MNHNY and CDR2 is SVGAGI (reference sequence). This CDR3 has 15 residues.

In DNA form, the CDR3 reads TGTGCCAGCAGTGAAGGAGGGGACAGGGTGAACTACGAGCAGTACTTC. Protein: CASSEGGDRVNYEQYF. The genes are TRBV25-1 and TRBJ2-5, with TRBD1 matching over 9 bases. Gene TRBJ2-7 matches the end of the DNA better, so the J call may be wrong. CDR1 is MGHDK and CDR2 is SYGVNS in the germline V gene. The CDR3 has 16 residues.

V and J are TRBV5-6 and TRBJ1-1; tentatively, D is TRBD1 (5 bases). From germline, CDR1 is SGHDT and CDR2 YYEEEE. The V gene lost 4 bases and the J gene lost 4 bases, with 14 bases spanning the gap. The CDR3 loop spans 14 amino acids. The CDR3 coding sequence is TGTGCCAGCAGCCCACCGGGGGTAGGCACTGAAGCTTTCTTT. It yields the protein CASSPPGVGTEAFF. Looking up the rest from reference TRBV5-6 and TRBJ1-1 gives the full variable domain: DAGVTQSPTHLIKTRGQQVTLRCSPKSGHDTVSWYQQALGQGPQFIFQYYEEEERQRGNFPDRFSGHQFPNYSSELNVNALLLGDSALYLCASSPPGVGTEAFFGQGTRLTVV.

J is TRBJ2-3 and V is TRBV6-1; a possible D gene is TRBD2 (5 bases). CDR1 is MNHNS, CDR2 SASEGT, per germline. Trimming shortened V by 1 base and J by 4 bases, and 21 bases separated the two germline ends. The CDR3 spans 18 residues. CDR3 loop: CASSEVEGLGFFPDTQYF. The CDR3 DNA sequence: TGTGCCAGCAGTGAAGTTGAGGGTCTCGGCTTTTTCCCAGATACGCAGTATTTT.

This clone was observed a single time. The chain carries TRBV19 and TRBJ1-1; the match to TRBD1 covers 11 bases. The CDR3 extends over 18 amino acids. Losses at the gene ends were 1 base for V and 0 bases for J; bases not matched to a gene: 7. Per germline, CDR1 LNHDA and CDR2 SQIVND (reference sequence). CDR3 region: CASSIVGQGALVNTEAFF. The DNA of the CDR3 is TGTGCCAGTAGTATAGTCGGACAGGGGGCATTGGTGAACACTGAAGCTTTCTTT.

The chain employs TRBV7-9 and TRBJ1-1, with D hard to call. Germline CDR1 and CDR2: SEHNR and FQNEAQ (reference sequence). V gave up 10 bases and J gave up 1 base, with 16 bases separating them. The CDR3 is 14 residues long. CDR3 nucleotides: TGTGCCATCCAAACTCGGTGTAGGAACACTGAAGCTTTCTTT. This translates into CAIQTRCRNTEAFF.

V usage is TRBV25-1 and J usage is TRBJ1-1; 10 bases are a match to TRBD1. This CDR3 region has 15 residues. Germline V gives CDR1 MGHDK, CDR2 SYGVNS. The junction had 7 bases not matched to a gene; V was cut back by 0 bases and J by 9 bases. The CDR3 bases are TGTGCCAGCAGTGAATATTGGGGACAGGGGACGCAAGCTTTCTTT. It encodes CASSEYWGQGTQAFF.

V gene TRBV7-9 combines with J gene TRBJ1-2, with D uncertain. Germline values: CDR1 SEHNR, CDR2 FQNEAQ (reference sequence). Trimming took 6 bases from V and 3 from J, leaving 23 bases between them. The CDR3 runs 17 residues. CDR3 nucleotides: TGTGCCAGCAGTTCCAAGACTAGGAAAGCTCTGGACTATGGCTACACCTTC. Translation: CASSSKTRKALDYGYTF.

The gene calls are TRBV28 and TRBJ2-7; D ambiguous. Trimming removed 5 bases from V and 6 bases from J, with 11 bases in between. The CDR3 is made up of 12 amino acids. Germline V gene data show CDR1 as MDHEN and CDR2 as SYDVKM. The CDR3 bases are TGTGCCAGCAGTGCTCAACGGTGCGAGCAGTACTTC. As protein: CASSAQRCEQYF.

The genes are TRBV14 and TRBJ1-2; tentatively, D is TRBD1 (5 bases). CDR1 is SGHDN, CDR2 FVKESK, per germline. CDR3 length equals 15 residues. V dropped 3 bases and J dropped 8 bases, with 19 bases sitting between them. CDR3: CASSHGRGRLKGYTF. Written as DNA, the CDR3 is TGTGCCAGCAGCCACGGGCGGGGACGTTTAAAAGGCTACACCTTC.

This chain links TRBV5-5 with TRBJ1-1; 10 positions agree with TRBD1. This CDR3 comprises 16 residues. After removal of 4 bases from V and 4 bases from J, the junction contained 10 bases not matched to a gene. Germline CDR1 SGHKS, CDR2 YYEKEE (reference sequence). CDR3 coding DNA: TGTGCCAGCAGCAAAGGGACAGGGGATGAGTGCACTGAAGCTTTCTTT. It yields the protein CASSKGTGDECTEAFF.

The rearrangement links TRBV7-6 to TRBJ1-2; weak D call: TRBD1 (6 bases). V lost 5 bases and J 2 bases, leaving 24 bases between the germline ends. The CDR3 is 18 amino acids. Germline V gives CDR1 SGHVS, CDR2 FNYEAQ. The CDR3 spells CASSHRGDTPLLNYGYTF. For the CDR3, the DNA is TGTGCCAGCAGCCATCGGGGGGACACCCCTCTCCTGAACTATGGCTACACCTTC. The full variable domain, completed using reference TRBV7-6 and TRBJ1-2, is GAGVSQSPRYKVTKRGQDVALRCDPISGHVSLYWYRQALGQGPEFLTYFNYEAQQDKSGLPNDRFSAERPEGSISTLTIQRTEQRDSAMYRCASSHRGDTPLLNYGYTFGSGTRLTVV.

In DNA form, the CDR3 reads TGTGCCAGCAGCTTAGGCACGAGCTCCTATAATTCACCCCTCCACTTT. This gives the protein CASSLGTSSYNSPLHF. The J gene is TRBJ1-6, the V gene TRBV7-2; no clear D gene. CDR3 length: 16 residues. The V gene lost 1 base and the J gene lost 0 bases, with 7 bases spanning the gap. In germline, CDR1 is SGHTA, CDR2 FQGNSA.

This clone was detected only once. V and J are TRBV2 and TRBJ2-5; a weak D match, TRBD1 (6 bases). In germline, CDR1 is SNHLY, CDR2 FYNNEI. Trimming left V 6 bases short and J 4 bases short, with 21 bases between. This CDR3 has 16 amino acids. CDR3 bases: TGTGCCAGCAGCCGAGGGCCTCAGGGGAAGGGAGAGACCCAGTACTTC. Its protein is CASSRGPQGKGETQYF.

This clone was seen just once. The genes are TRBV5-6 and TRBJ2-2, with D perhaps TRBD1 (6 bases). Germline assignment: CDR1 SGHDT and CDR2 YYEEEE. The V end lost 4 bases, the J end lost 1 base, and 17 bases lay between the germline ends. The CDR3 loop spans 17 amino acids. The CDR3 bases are TGTGCCAGCAGCAGCCCTAAAGGGGGAGTGAACACCGGGGAGCTGTTTTTT. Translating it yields CASSSPKGGVNTGELFF.